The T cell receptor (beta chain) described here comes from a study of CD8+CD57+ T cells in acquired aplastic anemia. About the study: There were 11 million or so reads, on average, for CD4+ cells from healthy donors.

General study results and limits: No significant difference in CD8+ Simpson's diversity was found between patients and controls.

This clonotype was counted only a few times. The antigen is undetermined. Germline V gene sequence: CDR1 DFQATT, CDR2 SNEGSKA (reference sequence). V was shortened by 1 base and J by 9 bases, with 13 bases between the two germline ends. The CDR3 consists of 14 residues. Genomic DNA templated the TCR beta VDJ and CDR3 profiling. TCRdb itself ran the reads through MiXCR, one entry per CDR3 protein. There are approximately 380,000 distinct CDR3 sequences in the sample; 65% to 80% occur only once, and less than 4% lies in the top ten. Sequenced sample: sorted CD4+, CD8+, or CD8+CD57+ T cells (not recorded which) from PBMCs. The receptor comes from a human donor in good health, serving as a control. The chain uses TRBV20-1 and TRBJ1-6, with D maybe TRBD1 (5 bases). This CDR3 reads CSARGLRASSPLHF. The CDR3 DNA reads TGCAGTGCTAGAGGGCTCAGGGCTAGTTCACCCCTCCACTTT.